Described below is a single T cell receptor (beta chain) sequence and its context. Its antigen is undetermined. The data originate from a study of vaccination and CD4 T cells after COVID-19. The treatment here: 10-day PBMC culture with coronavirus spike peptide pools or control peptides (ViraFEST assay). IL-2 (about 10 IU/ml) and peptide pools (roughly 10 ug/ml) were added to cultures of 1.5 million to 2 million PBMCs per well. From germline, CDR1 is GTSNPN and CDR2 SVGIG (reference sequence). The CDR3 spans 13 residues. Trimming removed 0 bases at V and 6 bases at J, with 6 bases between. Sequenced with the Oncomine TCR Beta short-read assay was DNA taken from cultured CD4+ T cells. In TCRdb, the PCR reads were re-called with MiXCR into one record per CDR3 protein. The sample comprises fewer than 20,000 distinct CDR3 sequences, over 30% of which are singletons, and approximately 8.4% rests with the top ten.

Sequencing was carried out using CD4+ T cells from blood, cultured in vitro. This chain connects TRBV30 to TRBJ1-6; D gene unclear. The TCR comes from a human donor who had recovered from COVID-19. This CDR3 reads CAWSVSSNSPLHF. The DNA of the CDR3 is TGTGCCTGGAGTGTGAGCAGTAATTCACCCCTCCACTTT.